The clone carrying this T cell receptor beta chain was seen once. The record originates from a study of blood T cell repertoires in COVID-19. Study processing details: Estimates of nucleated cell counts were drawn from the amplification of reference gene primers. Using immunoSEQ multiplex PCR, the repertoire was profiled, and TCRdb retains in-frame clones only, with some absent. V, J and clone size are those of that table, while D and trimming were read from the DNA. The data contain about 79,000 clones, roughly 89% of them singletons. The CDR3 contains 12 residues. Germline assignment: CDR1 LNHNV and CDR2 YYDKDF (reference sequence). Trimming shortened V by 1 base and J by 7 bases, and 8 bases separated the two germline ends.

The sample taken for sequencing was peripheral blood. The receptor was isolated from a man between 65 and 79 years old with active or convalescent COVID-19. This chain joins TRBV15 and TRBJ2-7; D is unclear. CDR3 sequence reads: CATSRVKREQYF. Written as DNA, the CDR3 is TGTGCCACCAGCAGAGTTAAGAGGGAGCAGTACTTC.